The clone carrying this T cell receptor beta chain was observed a handful of times. Antigen: not known. This record comes from a study of a mutant IDH1 vaccine in newly diagnosed glioma. Study-wide context: An approximately 62% male, about 38% female split and a mean age of approximately 40 years characterized treated patients. The earlier regimen, radiotherapy, temozolomide, or both, was most often both.

Findings and caveats of the study: No link was apparently found between pseudoprogression and changes in top peripheral T cell clonotypes. Patients mounted vaccine-induced immune responses in 80% to 95% of cases.

Noted time point: baseline, week 1 (first vaccination visit). Indicated treatment: pre-vaccination baseline after standard-of-care therapy. Losses at the gene ends were 5 bases for V and 6 bases for J; bases not matched to a gene: 13. Germline V gives CDR1 GTSNPN, CDR2 SVGIG (reference sequence). This CDR3 contains 16 residues. The table came from immunoSEQ multiplex PCR; TCRdb's copy has only in-frame clones and leaves some out. The table lists about 88,000 clones, around 80% of them singletons. This sequence was found in a man aged 40-49 years with glioma. Some clones in this sample may be carry-over from other donors' samples. Sequenced material: PBMCs, taken from a glioma patient treated with radiotherapy, temozolomide or both. The J gene is TRBJ1-6, the V gene TRBV30; 7 nucleotides agree with TRBD1. DNA for the CDR3: TGTGCCTGGGGAGCTTGGGGGACAGAATTTAATTCACCCCTCCACTTT. This encodes CAWGAWGTEFNSPLHF.